This T cell receptor beta chain was retrieved from a study of cytomegalovirus exposure and HLA in healthy donors. Turning to this clone: Its ends do not fully match the called genes, so a read error is possible.

Produced via immunoSEQ multiplex PCR; TCRdb's table is partial and in-frame only. The sample contains some 130,000 clones, approximately 80% of which appear only once. Germline V gene sequence: CDR1 MNHNY, CDR2 SVGAGI (reference sequence). This CDR3 contains 12 residues. What was sequenced was PBMCs. J is TRBJ2-7 and V is TRBV6-6; TRBD1 matches 8 bases. The sequence derives from a man aged 25 to 45 in good health and CMV-seropositive. The CDR3 loop reads CASSYHPGGEHF. As DNA, the CDR3 is TGTGCCAGCAGTTACCACCCAGGGGGCGAACACTTC.